These 9 T cell receptor beta chains share one sample of origin, sequenced in a study of early T cells in non-severe SARS-CoV-2 infection (TCRdb year 2021). Libraries were prepared through 5' RACE. This sample was sequenced with a NextSeq 500. TCRdb cleaned the public reads at Q25 with fastp, built clones with MiXCR and kept in-frame beta chains. Duplicate CDR3 protein sequences are folded into a single record with the most common DNA and genes. This sample has more than 60,000 distinct CDR3 sequences in its table, and about 11% of those were observed once. The top ten clones comprise more than 0.9% of the sample. Sample: whole blood, taken at baseline. The receptors derive from an adult who was a healthcare worker with PCR-confirmed SARS-CoV-2 infection or an uninfected control (not recorded which). The donor label of this sample is uncertain.

This clonotype turned up a few times. The DNA of the CDR3 is TGTGCCAGCAGCGTAGCTCTTGCCGGGGAGCTGTTTTTT. Protein product: CASSVALAGELFF. The chain uses TRBV9 and TRBJ2-2; no firm D call. Trimming shortened V by 0 bases and J by 6 bases, and 6 bases separated the two germline ends. CDR3 length: 13 residues. The germline V gene encodes CDR1 SGDLS and CDR2 YYNGEE.

At least ten counts were recorded for this clonotype. This chain links TRBV20-1 with TRBJ1-1; 7 bases map to TRBD1. V dropped 7 bases and J dropped 1; count of bases not matched to a gene: 6. CDR1 is DFQATT and CDR2 is SNEGSKA in the germline V gene (reference sequence). This CDR3 region has 13 residues. CDR3 sequence: CSVTQGGNTEAFF. As DNA, the CDR3 is TGCAGTGTCACCCAGGGGGGGAACACTGAAGCTTTCTTT.

J is TRBJ1-1 and V is TRBV5-1; D might be TRBD1 (6 bases). CDR3 size: 16 residues. Germline V lookup: CDR1 SGHRS, CDR2 YFSETQ. V shed 4 bases and J shed 6 bases, with 22 bases lying between them. CDR3 sequence: CASSPGRRGSFAEAFF. The CDR3 DNA reads as TGCGCCAGCAGCCCCGGGAGGAGGGGGTCGTTCGCTGAAGCTTTCTTT.

Only one count was recorded for this clonotype. This chain links TRBV7-3 with TRBJ2-3, with unresolved D. Germline values: CDR1 SGHTA, CDR2 FQGTGA. V dropped 2 bases and J dropped 3 bases, with 6 bases sitting between them. The CDR3 covers 13 residues. The DNA of the CDR3 is TGTGCCAGCAGCTTAGAGTCGACAGATACGCAGTATTTT. It specifies CASSLESTDTQYF.

The chain uses TRBV27 and TRBJ2-7, with 11 bases identical to TRBD2. The CDR3 length is 16 residues. Per germline, CDR1 MNHEY and CDR2 SMNVEV (reference sequence). V was clipped by 6 bases and J by 2 bases; unmatched bases: 9. For the CDR3, the DNA is TGTGCCAGCAGATACCCGCTAGCGGGGGGAACCTACGAGCAGTACGTC. Protein sequence: CASRYPLAGGTYEQYV.

The sample holds many counts of this clonotype. The chain combines TRBV20-1 with TRBJ1-1; D gene unclear. Germline V CDR1 and CDR2: DFQATT, SNEGSKA (reference sequence). The CDR3 consists of 13 residues. The V end was cut by 3 bases, the J end by 0 bases, with 8 bases between. The CDR3 loop is CSASTSMNTEAFF. The CDR3 nucleotides are TGCAGTGCTAGCACGAGCATGAACACTGAAGCTTTCTTT.

This clonotype was picked up a small number of times. The chain recombines TRBV5-6 with TRBJ2-1; 7 bases align to TRBD1. V shed 4 bases and J 6 bases; nucleotides not matched to a gene: 10. CDR1 is SGHDT, CDR2 YYEEEE, per germline. The CDR3 length is 15 residues. CDR3 DNA: TGTGCCAGCAGCCTTCCGTTGACAGGGAGCAATGAGCAGTTCTTC. Its protein product is CASSLPLTGSNEQFF. The entire variable domain, with the rest obtained from reference TRBV5-6 and TRBJ2-1, is as follows: DAGVTQSPTHLIKTRGQQVTLRCSPKSGHDTVSWYQQALGQGPQFIFQYYEEEERQRGNFPDRFSGHQFPNYSSELNVNALLLGDSALYLCASSLPLTGSNEQFFGPGTRLTVL.

This clonotype was seen only a few times. This chain uses TRBV5-1 with TRBJ2-3; 10 bases line up with TRBD2. The CDR3 extends over 19 amino acids. Per germline, CDR1 SGHRS and CDR2 YFSETQ. The V and J ends lost 1 base and 5 bases, in that order; junction bases with no gene match: 16. In nucleotides, the CDR3 is TGCGCCAGCAGCTTGTATGACATTCGGGGGGGACTAGCGCAAGATACGCAGTATTTT. This codes for CASSLYDIRGGLAQDTQYF.

The rearrangement joins TRBV12-3 or TRBV12-4 to TRBJ2-5, with D hard to call. This CDR3 has 12 amino acids. V lost 4 bases and J 1 base, leaving 4 bases between the germline ends. CDR3 coding DNA: TGTGCCAGCAGTTACCCCCAAGAGACCCAGTACTTC. As protein: CASSYPQETQYF.